The T cell receptor beta chain described here comes from a study of regulatory T cells in long-lasting Graves disease. Sequencing libraries for TCR beta were prepared with iRepertoire HTBI primers and Arm-PCR of CDR3 regions. TCRdb re-called the multiplex PCR reads through MiXCR, storing one row per CDR3 protein. The sample has hundreds of thousands of distinct CDR3 sequences, roughly 14% seen once. The time point is: newly diagnosed GD, antithyroid drugs for less than 3 months. The TCR library was made from RNA that had been extracted from PBMCs in TRIzol. This clonotype came up a few times. Its antigen is unidentified. Findings and caveats of the study: Persistent Graves' patients showed a TCR diversity that was lower than that of newly diagnosed ones.

The CDR3 has 16 amino acids. Germline lookup yields CDR1 SGHRS and CDR2 YFSETQ. V lost 7 bases and J lost 3; bases outside the gene matches: 13. This sample was shared with a second study, whose subject was T cells in Graves' hyperthyroidism and ophthalmopathy.

Sequenced here: peripheral blood mononuclear cells (PBMCs), sampled at new diagnosis, from a patient treated with antithyroid drugs. The chain employs TRBV5-1 and TRBJ2-5, with TRBD1 matching over 9 bases. The TCR sequence derives from a man aged 30-40 years with Graves disease. Written as DNA, the CDR3 is TGCGCCAGCGGAAAGAGCGCGACAGGGGGGGAAGAGACCCAGTACTTC. This gives the protein CASGKSATGGEETQYF. Full variable domain (rest looked up from reference TRBV5-1 and TRBJ2-5): KAGVTQTPRYLIKTRGQQVTLSCSPISGHRSVSWYQQTPGQGLQFLFEYFSETQRNKGNFPGRFSGRQFSNSRSEMNVSTLELGDSALYLCASGKSATGGEETQYFGPGTRLLVL.